This T cell receptor beta chain was captured in a study of cytotoxic CD8 clonotypes in ibrutinib-treated CLL. Only in-frame clones appear in the TCRdb table, and some are missing; sequencing was by immunoSEQ multiplex PCR. The sample consists of 130,000 or so clones, around three quarters of them appearing once. CDR3 length: 17 residues. J lost 2 bases, V lost 0 bases, and 6 bases had no gene match. Germline V lookup: CDR1 LGHNA, CDR2 YSLEER. This chain joins TRBV4-3 and TRBJ2-3; TRBD2 aligns across 9 bases. The source material was PBMCs, sampled after 12 months of ibrutinib treatment. The receptor was derived from a human donor with chronic lymphocytic leukemia. The CDR3 DNA reads as TGCGCCAGCAGCCAAGATAAGACTAGCGGATTCACAGATACGCAGTATTTT. Translation gives CASSQDKTSGFTDTQYF.